Reported below is one TCR beta chain. CDR1 LNHNV and CDR2 YYDKDF come from the germline V gene (reference sequence). CDR3 length: 13 residues. The V and J ends lost 1 base and 6 bases respectively, with 7 bases between them. This sample was included in a study of blood T cells in healthy people across ages. The authors ran a second PCR of about 6 to 12 cycles using a sample-barcoded 5' primer and a J-beta primer mix. The authors tagged each cDNA molecule using a template-switch adaptor with 12 random nucleotides. MiXCR, run by TCRdb on the 5' RACE reads, gives a single entry per CDR3 protein. The sample carries around 900,000 distinct CDR3 sequences, 29% recorded once.

This TCR was recovered from a woman aged 80 or over in good health. The sample taken for sequencing was blood. V and J are TRBV15 and TRBJ1-5, with D unclear. The CDR3 spells CATSRVVGQPQHF. The DNA of the CDR3 is TGTGCCACCAGCAGAGTTGTTGGTCAGCCCCAGCATTTT.